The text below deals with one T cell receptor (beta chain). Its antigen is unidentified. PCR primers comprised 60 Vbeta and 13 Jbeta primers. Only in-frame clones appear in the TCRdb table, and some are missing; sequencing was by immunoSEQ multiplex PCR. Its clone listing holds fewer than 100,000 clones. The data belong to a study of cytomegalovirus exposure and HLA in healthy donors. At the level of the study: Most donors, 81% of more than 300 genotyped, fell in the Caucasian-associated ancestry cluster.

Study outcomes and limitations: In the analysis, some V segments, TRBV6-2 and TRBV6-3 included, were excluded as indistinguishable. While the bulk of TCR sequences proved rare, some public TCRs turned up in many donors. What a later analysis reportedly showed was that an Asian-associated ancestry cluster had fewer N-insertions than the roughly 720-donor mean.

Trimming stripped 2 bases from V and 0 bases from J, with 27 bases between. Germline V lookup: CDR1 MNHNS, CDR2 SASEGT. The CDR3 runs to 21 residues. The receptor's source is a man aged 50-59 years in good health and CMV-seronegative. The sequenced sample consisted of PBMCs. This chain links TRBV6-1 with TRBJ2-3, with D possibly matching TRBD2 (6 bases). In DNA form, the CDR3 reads TGTGCCAGCAGTGAAATCCCCCGGGAGTTCAGCGGGCCCACTAGCACAGATACGCAGTATTTT. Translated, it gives CASSEIPREFSGPTSTDTQYF.